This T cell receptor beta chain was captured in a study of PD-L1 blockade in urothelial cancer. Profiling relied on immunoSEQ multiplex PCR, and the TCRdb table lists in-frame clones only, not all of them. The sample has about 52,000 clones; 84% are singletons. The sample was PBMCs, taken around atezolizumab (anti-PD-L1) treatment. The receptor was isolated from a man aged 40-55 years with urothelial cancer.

The CDR3 DNA sequence: TGTGCCAGCAGACCCCGACGGGGCTCCTACAATGAGCAGTTCTTC. Translated, it gives CASRPRRGSYNEQFF. The rearrangement joins TRBV6-5 to TRBJ2-1; possibly TRBD2 for D (5 bases). Between the trimmed V and J ends, which lost 6 bases and 0 bases, there was a span of 12 bases. The CDR3 contains 15 residues. In germline, CDR1 is MNHEY, CDR2 SVGAGI.